This TCR beta chain was observed in a study of cytomegalovirus exposure and HLA in healthy donors (TCRdb year 2017). At the level of the whole study: According to an earlier analysis of 587 of the donors, some 180 million T cells yielded 117 million unique TCR beta sequences and around 300 Gb of sequence data. An early release that covered about 640 HLA-typed donors contained about 290 gigabases of sequencing data and 70 million to 100 million unique TCR sequences. Of the 398 genotyped donors, approximately 83% fell in the genetic ancestry cluster associated with self-reported Caucasian donors. The aim of the study was to test whether cataloging public T cell receptors could identify signatures of past pathogen exposure. The study used immunosequencing to profile the T cell repertoires of approximately 650 subjects and linked those repertoires to cytomegalovirus serostatus. Along with the approximately 700-subject first cohort, a separate validation cohort of around 120 different subjects was used. To predict cytomegalovirus infection status, the study brought together high-throughput TCR immunosequencing, statistical association of individual TCRs with disease status, and machine learning. A later analysis re-examined previously published TCR beta repertoires from more than 600 donors and added high-resolution HLA genotyping to investigate patterns of TCR occurrence. In the later analysis, no new phenotypic data were used to find candidate immune exposures; instead, reliance was placed on TCR beta sequences and their occurrence across donors. An earlier analysis of 587 of the donors used high-throughput TCR beta sequencing to judge whether each TCR beta V gene segment behaved as functional or pseudogenic. Donor age, sex, ethnicity and CMV serostatus were compiled together with the repertoire data. A later genetic analysis took genome-wide SNP genotypes for about three fifths of the 666 donors and used that subset as a discovery cohort. Every repertoire in the discovery cohort had been generated on one and the same sequencing platform. Class I and class II HLA loci were covered by the typing at four-digit resolution. The number of donors typed differed by locus, with 629-630 for A, B, C, DRB1 and DQB1, 522 for DQA1, 600 to 610 for DPA1, and around 450 for DPB1. Roughly 5 DR-DQ haplotypes were treated as single units for association and clustering because of strong linkage in the cohort. Among 398 genotyped donors of the cohort, an average of approximately 220,000 unique TCR beta nucleotide sequences was sequenced per donor, of which roughly 17% were non-productive.

Results the study describes overall, beyond this receptor: Some IMGT-functional V segments, including TRBV6-2 and TRBV6-3, could not be told apart with the 87-base-pair reads, so those segments were excluded. In vitro tests confirmed that three of the cytomegalovirus-associated TCR beta chains recognize cytomegalovirus antigens. In a later analysis, TCR association rates were found to vary across HLA loci, with the most associated TCRs seen for DRB1 alleles and the fewest for HLA-C alleles. When HLA alleles, especially DR and DQ, strongly co-occurred, TCR associations were difficult to assign to individual alleles. Compared with equally common non-associated chains, HLA-associated TCR beta chains in a later analysis were more clonally expanded and had lower generation probabilities. The presence/absence analyses assumed that sequencing depth was roughly uniform across donors, and that assumption may not be true. Cytomegalovirus status was reported to be diagnosed by the classifier with high specificity and sensitivity in both the original and validation cohorts. A later analysis found that most CMV-associated TCR beta chains appeared HLA-restricted, with HLA associations seemingly driven largely by CMV exposure. A cluster of highly shared sequence variants was judged likely to represent a technical artifact of the sequencing pipeline. The authors suggested that the approach could potentially be extended to other disease states and immunological phenotypes. V-gene and J-gene trimming of TCR beta chains was associated with a missense DCLRE1C variant in a later genetic analysis, and the association was replicated in an independent cohort. A further reported finding was that TCR beta sequences accurately predicted the HLA-A and HLA-B alleles for most subjects in the first cohort. Because counts were too low, some 17 rarely observed V segments, including chromosome 9 orphons, were excluded from the earlier analysis of 587 of the donors. Across donors, most TCR sequences were observed very rarely, whereas some public TCRs were present in many individuals. A later genetic analysis reported fewer N-insertions in productive TCRs among donors in an Asian-associated ancestry cluster than the roughly 690-donor mean. Correlated functional status among segregating V segments might reflect linkage disequilibrium, but an unknown experimental factor could not be ruled out. The only immune exposure information available for the cohort was CMV serostatus. At a false discovery rate of 0.05, a later analysis linked under 20,000 TCR beta sequences to specific HLA alleles. In an earlier analysis of some 550 of the donors, most TCR beta V segments were observed in productive rearrangements about 87% or about 30% of the time, broadly matching IMGT annotations. This cohort had only TCR beta chains sequenced, and the lack of alpha or paired-chain data limited which features could be detected. HLA typing was unavailable for some donors at each locus, so association tests used only the typed subset. Several of the top co-occurrence clusters appeared to be linked to parvovirus B19, influenza, CMV and Epstein-Barr virus, according to a later analysis. The study gave a list of about 170 TCR beta chains associated with cytomegalovirus.

As concerns this clone: Its antigen is still unknown. No base qualities exist here, and no much larger clone lies one base off it.

The cohort was made up of 666 healthy bone marrow donors. At the time of sampling, all cohort members were nominally healthy, though unrecorded immune exposures were likely present. The donor was CMV seropositive and was included in the group of 289 seropositive cohort members. A peripheral blood sample was collected from each donor, and TCR beta sequencing was performed on peripheral blood mononuclear cells. The Qiagen DNeasy Blood Extraction Kit was used to extract genomic DNA from the blood cell samples. The library relied on the immunoSEQ multiplex PCR assay. A mixture of 60 forward primers for TCR Vbeta segments and 13 reverse primers for TCR Jbeta segments was used in the multiplex PCR. A multiplex PCR assay on genomic DNA amplified the CDR3 region of rearranged TCR beta genes. On the Illumina HiSeq System, the amplified TCR beta libraries were sequenced as 87-base-pair reads. In the authors' own workflow: Across the roughly 600 repertoires, a later analysis counted 80 million or so unique TCR beta chains, around 10 million of which were shared by at least two donors. A nearest-neighbor algorithm error-corrected the raw reads and collapsed the reads into unique sequences, merging closely related sequences to remove PCR and sequencing errors. Alignment of CDR3 sequences to IMGT reference sequences was used to assign V, D and J gene segments. For a sequence to be retained, a match of at least six nucleotides was required to both a V gene segment and a J gene segment. Rearrangements were classified as productive when the CDR3 lacked stop codons and remained in frame with V and J, and all other rearrangements were classified as non-productive. Following IMGT convention, CDR3 was defined as the stretch from the second conserved V-encoded cysteine to the conserved J-encoded phenylalanine. The earlier analysis of a few hundred of the donors excluded any sequence lacking an unambiguous match to a single V gene segment. An earlier analysis of fewer than 650 of the donors classified V segments as functional when productive rearrangements were above 56.7% and as segregating when the standard deviation between donors was above 5%. To diagnose cytomegalovirus status from the catalog of TCR beta chain sequences, a statistical classification framework was built. In a later analysis, V and J genes were assigned by comparing TCR nucleotide sequences against IMGT/GENE-DB human TR gene sequences. Using the TCRdist pipeline, a later analysis assigned CDR3 sequences along with most-parsimonious VDJ recombination scenarios. In a later analysis, each TCR beta chain was defined by its CDR3 amino acid sequence together with its V-gene family, and reads lacking a unique V-gene family were excluded. As a way to deal with suspected cross-contamination and a sequencing artifact, a later analysis dropped 592 nucleotide sequences that were highly shared and had low generation probability. A later analysis calculated a clonal expansion index for each public chain from normalized within-repertoire ranks of inferred template counts. Generation probabilities in a later analysis came from a VDJ recombination model fitted to out-of-frame rearrangements, and those results were checked against IGoR. In a later analysis, hypergeometric tests were used to score TCR-TCR, TCR-HLA and TCR-CMV co-occurrence, with a repertoire-size bias correction applied to TCR pairs. A later analysis estimated false discovery rates by permuting HLA or CMV assignments 20 times. In a later analysis, co-occurring TCRs were grouped using DBSCAN, and TCRdist sequence similarity was added for clustering within HLA-allele-positive subsets. Co-occurrence clustering excluded repertoires with fewer than 30,000 or more than 120,000 public chains, plus five with anomalous nucleotide sharing. TCRdb provides this immuneACCESS table in a form limited to in-frame rearrangements. Some clones are lacking; in checked studies, under half of them reflect an unresolved V gene, and why the rest are absent is not known. That table is the source of V, J and clone size, and D and trimming were worked out from the DNA. This sample has around 160,000 clones in its table, and roughly 85% of those were observed once. Of the sample, over 11% is held by the ten largest clones.

The germline V gene (reference sequence) yields SSHAT for CDR1 and FNYEAQ for CDR2. The germline V end is reduced by 4 bases and the J end by 6 bases; junction bases left unmatched: 11. The CDR3 contains 15 residues, cysteine and phenylalanine counted. Of all the DNA, just the CDR3 is kept, 45 bases in frame from base 1. The sequence was collected from a middle-aged man in good health and CMV-seropositive. In this chain, TRBV7-7 is recombined with TRBJ2-5; 7 bases in between match TRBD1. Sequences were obtained from PBMCs. The encoded CDR3 is CASSSIDRDVQTQYF. The DNA is as follows: TGTGCCAGCAGCTCCATTGACAGGGACGTACAGACCCAGTACTTC. Supplemented by the reference TRBV7-7 and TRBJ2-5 proteins around the CDR3, the complete variable domain is GAGVSQSPRYKVTKRGQDVTLRCDPISSHATLYWYQQALGQGPEFLTYFNYEAQPDKSGLPSDRFSAERPEGSISTLTIQRTEQRDSAMYRCASSSIDRDVQTQYFGPGTRLLVL.